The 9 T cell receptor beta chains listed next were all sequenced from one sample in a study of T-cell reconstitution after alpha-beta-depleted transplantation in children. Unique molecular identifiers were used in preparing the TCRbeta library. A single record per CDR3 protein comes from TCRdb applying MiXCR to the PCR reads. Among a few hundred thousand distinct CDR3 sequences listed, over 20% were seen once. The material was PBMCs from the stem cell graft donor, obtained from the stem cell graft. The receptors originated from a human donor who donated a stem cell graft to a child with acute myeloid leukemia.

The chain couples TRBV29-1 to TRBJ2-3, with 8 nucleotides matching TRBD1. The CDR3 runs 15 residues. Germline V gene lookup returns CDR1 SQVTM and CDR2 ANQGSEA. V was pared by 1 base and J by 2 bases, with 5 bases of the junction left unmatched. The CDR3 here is CSVEGGTGYTDTQYF. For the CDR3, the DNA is TGCAGCGTTGAAGGGGGGACAGGCTACACAGATACGCAGTATTTT.

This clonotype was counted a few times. The CDR3 reads CATGLAGRYEQYF. The DNA for the CDR3 is TGTGCCACCGGACTAGCGGGACGGTACGAGCAGTACTTC. V and J are TRBV10-3 and TRBJ2-7, with 12 bases aligning to TRBD2. Germline lookup yields CDR1 ENHRY and CDR2 SYGVKD. The V gene end was trimmed by 10 bases and the J gene end by 4 bases; junction bases not matched to a gene: 5. The CDR3 is 13 residues long.

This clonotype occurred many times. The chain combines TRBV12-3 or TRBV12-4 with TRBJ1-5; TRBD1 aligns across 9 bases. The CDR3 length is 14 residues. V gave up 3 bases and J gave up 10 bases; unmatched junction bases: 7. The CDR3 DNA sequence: TGTGCCAGCAGTTTGGACAGGGGCCTGGGTCCCCAGCATTTT. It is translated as CASSLDRGLGPQHF.

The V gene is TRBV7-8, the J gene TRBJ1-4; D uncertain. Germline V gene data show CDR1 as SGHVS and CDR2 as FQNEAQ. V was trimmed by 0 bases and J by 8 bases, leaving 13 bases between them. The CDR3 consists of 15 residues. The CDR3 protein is CASSLARQSREKLFF. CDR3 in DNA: TGTGCCAGCAGCTTAGCGCGGCAGAGTAGAGAAAAACTGTTTTTT.

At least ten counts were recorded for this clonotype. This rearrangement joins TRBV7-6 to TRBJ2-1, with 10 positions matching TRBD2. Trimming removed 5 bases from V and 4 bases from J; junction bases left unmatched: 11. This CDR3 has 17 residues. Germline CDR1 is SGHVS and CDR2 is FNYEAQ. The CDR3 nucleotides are TGTGCCAGCAGCCCTATGATCAGGACTAGCGGTTACAATGAGCAGTTCTTC. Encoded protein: CASSPMIRTSGYNEQFF.

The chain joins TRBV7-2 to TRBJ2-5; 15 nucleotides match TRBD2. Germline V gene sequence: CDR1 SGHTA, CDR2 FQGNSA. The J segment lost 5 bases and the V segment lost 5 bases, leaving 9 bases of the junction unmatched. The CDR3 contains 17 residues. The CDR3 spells CASSPGTSGRNRETQYF. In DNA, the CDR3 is TGTGCCAGCAGCCCAGGGACTAGCGGGAGGAACCGGGAGACCCAGTACTTC.

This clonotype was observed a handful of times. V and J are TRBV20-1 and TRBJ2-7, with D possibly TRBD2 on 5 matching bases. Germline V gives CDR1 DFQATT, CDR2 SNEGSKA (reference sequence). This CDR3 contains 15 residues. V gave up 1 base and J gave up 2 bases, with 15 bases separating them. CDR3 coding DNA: TGCAGTGCTAGAGTTAGGTGGGGAGACCCCTACGAGCAGTACTTC. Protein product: CSARVRWGDPYEQYF.

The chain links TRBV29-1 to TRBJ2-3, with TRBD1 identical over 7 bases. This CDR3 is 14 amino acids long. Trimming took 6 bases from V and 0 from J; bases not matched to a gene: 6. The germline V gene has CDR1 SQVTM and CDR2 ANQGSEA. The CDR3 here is CSVDRTGSTDTQYF. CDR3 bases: TGCAGCGTCGACCGGACAGGTAGCACAGATACGCAGTATTTT.

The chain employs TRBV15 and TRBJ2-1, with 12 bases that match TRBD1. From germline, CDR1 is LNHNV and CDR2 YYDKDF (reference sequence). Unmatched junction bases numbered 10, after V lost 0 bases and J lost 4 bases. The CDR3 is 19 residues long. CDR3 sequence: CATSREGTGGLLGYNEQFF. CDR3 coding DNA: TGTGCCACCAGCAGAGAGGGGACAGGGGGCCTACTAGGTTACAATGAGCAGTTCTTC.